A single sample is the source of the 32 T cell receptor beta chains below, sequenced in a study of T cells in Graves' hyperthyroidism and ophthalmopathy. RNA transcripts provided the source from which TCR beta CDR3 regions were amplified. In the first-round RT-PCR of the TCR CDR3, the HTBI primer set was used. MiXCR was run by TCRdb on the multiplex PCR reads, yielding one entry per CDR3 protein. The table includes under 750,000 distinct CDR3 sequences, roughly 20% detected once. Sequenced material: blood. The receptors here all came from a woman in her forties or fifties with Graves' hyperthyroidism that later progressed to Graves' ophthalmopathy.

The CDR3 loop is CASSRAGVNTEAFF. The CDR3 nucleotides read TGTGCCAGTAGTAGGGCAGGGGTGAACACTGAAGCTTTCTTT. The V call is TRBV19, the J call TRBJ1-1; a possible D gene is TRBD1 (6 bases). The CDR3 contains 14 residues. Trimming cost V 4 bases and J 0 bases, with 9 bases left between them. The V gene's germline CDR1 is LNHDA and CDR2 SQIVND (reference sequence).

In this sample, this clonotype turned up a few times. The genes are TRBV18 and TRBJ2-2; tentative D call: TRBD1 (5 bases). CDR3 length: 16 amino acids. Germline V gene lookup returns CDR1 KGHSH and CDR2 LQKENI. V was trimmed by 1 base and J by 9 bases, leaving 18 bases between them. CDR3 sequence (DNA): TGTGCCAGCTCACCACTACAGGAACTTCGCGCCCGGGAGCTGTTTTTT. This codes for CASSPLQELRARELFF.

The gene calls are TRBV29-1 and TRBJ1-2, with 9 bases matching TRBD1. The CDR3 is made up of 10 amino acids. Germline V gene lookup returns CDR1 SQVTM and CDR2 ANQGSEA. V was pared by 7 bases and J by 8 bases, with 2 bases of the junction left unmatched. The CDR3 is CSAGTGGYTF. The CDR3 region has the DNA TGCAGCGCGGGGACAGGGGGCTACACCTTC.

The rearrangement links TRBV7-2 to TRBJ1-2; D unresolved. This CDR3 contains 15 residues. The germline V gene encodes CDR1 SGHTA and CDR2 FQGNSA. With 7 bases removed from V and 4 bases from J, the gap between germline ends came to 19 bases. The DNA of the CDR3 is TGTGCCAGCACCACCATGGTCGGGATTCCCTATGGCTACACCTTC. This translates into CASTTMVGIPYGYTF.

The V call is TRBV10-2, the J call TRBJ2-3, with 7 bases fitting TRBD2. This CDR3 comprises 16 residues. The germline V gene has CDR1 WSHSY and CDR2 SAAADI. The V and J ends lost 7 bases and 6 bases, in that order; junction bases with no gene match: 16. DNA for the CDR3: TGCGCCAGCAAGCTAGGAGAACTGGGGGGAGGGGATACGCAGTATTTT. Amino acid sequence: CASKLGELGGGDTQYF.

V and J are TRBV6-1 and TRBJ1-2; TRBD1 aligns across 8 bases. Germline V gene sequence: CDR1 MNHNS, CDR2 SASEGT. Trimming removed 6 bases from V and 5 bases from J; junction bases left unmatched: 11. CDR3 length: 15 residues. The CDR3 is CASRGDRGGFYGYTF. The CDR3 region has the DNA TGTGCCAGCAGGGGCGACAGGGGCGGATTTTATGGCTACACCTTC.

CDR3 bases: TGCAGTGCCGCGCGGGACGTCCCTAACTATGGCTACACCTTC. This sequence encodes CSAARDVPNYGYTF. The rearrangement uses TRBV20-1 and TRBJ1-2; D is possibly TRBD1 (5 bases). The CDR3 length is 14 residues. Trimming took 6 bases from V and 0 from J, leaving 14 bases between them. The germline gives CDR1 DFQATT, CDR2 SNEGSKA (reference sequence).

The chain couples TRBV12-3 or TRBV12-4 to TRBJ2-1; 8 bases are a match to TRBD2. The CDR3 length is 18 residues. The V gene end was trimmed by 2 bases and the J gene end by 3 bases; junction bases not matched to a gene: 12. In nucleotides, the CDR3 is TGTGCCAGCAGTTTACATAAGTCGGGAGGGGGATTCTACAATGAGCAGTTCTTC. The encoded protein is CASSLHKSGGGFYNEQFF.

This clonotype has ten or more counts. The rearrangement uses TRBV10-3 and TRBJ2-5; TRBD2 matches at 11 bases. The CDR3 covers 16 residues. The V gene end was trimmed by 5 bases and the J gene end by 1 base; junction bases not matched to a gene: 6. Germline values: CDR1 ENHRY, CDR2 SYGVKD. The CDR3 nucleotides are TGTGCCATCAGTCTATCTAGCGGGGGGATCCAAGAGACCCAGTACTTC. Translating it yields CAISLSSGGIQETQYF.

The rearrangement joins TRBV5-6 to TRBJ1-5, with D possibly being TRBD1 (6 bases). With 3 bases removed from V and 5 bases from J, the gap between germline ends came to 15 bases. The CDR3 runs 15 residues. The germline gives CDR1 SGHDT, CDR2 YYEEEE. The CDR3 loop is CASSSSGQIYQPQHF. CDR3 bases: TGTGCCAGCAGCTCCTCGGGACAAATTTATCAGCCCCAGCATTTT.

Ten or more counts support this clonotype. The rearrangement joins TRBV2 to TRBJ2-3; tentative D call: TRBD1 (5 bases). Trimming stripped 5 bases from V and 1 base from J, with 16 bases between. The CDR3 spans 16 residues. Per germline, CDR1 SNHLY and CDR2 FYNNEI. The CDR3 region is CASSRRPGWGTDTQYF. The CDR3 region has the DNA TGTGCCAGCAGTCGGCGGCCAGGGTGGGGCACAGATACGCAGTATTTT.

This clonotype appeared a few times. This chain links TRBV6-1 with TRBJ2-2; possible D gene TRBD2, 6 bases. V lost 8 bases and J lost 4, with 17 bases in between. The CDR3 loop spans 15 amino acids. Germline-derived CDR1 and CDR2 are MNHNS and SASEGT. CDR3 sequence (DNA): TGTGCCAGCGAGCGGGTACGGGCCCCCACCGGGGAGCTGTTTTTT. This translates into CASERVRAPTGELFF.

This clonotype occurred a few times. V is TRBV7-3 and J is TRBJ2-3, with 8 nucleotides matching TRBD2. The CDR3 is 15 amino acids. Looked up from germline, CDR1 is SGHTA and CDR2 is FQGTGA. V dropped 5 bases and J dropped 2; count of bases not matched to a gene: 6. The CDR3 is CASSPRGGHTDTQYF. Written as DNA, the CDR3 is TGTGCCAGCAGCCCCCGGGGGGGCCACACAGATACGCAGTATTTT. The full variable domain, in which reference TRBV7-3 and TRBJ2-3 provide the parts outside the CDR3, is GAGVSQTPSNKVTEKGKYVELRCDPISGHTALYWYRQSLGQGPEFLIYFQGTGAADDSGLPNDRFFAVRPEGSVSTLKIQRTERGDSAVYLCASSPRGGHTDTQYFGPGTRLTVL.

This clonotype was detected many times. The chain carries TRBV20-1 and TRBJ1-1; TRBD1 might be the D (6 bases). This CDR3 comprises 12 residues. Trimming shortened V by 7 bases and J by 5 bases, and 14 bases separated the two germline ends. Per the germline V gene, CDR1 is DFQATT and CDR2 is SNEGSKA (reference sequence). The CDR3 coding sequence is TGCAGTGTAAGGGAGGGGGATACTGAAGCTTTCTTT. This gives the protein CSVREGDTEAFF.

This chain links TRBV18 with TRBJ1-2; no firm D call. Per the germline V gene, CDR1 is KGHSH and CDR2 is LQKENI. The CDR3 is made up of 15 amino acids. With 2 bases removed from V and 7 bases from J, the gap between germline ends came to 17 bases. CDR3 DNA sequence: TGTGCCAGCTCACCAGGTCCGGGAAGGGAACGTGGCTACACCTTC. Encoded protein: CASSPGPGRERGYTF.

This clonotype was counted at least ten times. The rearrangement links TRBV11-2 to TRBJ1-1; D gene unclear. The germline V gene has CDR1 SGHAT and CDR2 FQNNGV. This CDR3 has 18 residues. V gave up 5 bases and J gave up 2 bases, with 24 bases separating them. The CDR3 nucleotides are TGTGCCAGCAGCCTTGATACCCCCGATCGACGGGCCAACACTGAAGCTTTCTTT. Translating gives CASSLDTPDRRANTEAFF.

This clonotype showed up just a few times. The V gene is TRBV9, the J gene TRBJ2-2; TRBD1 matches 9 bases. The V gene's germline CDR1 is SGDLS and CDR2 YYNGEE. CDR3 length: 16 amino acids. The trim removed 4 bases at V and 1 base at J, leaving 5 bases unmatched. In DNA form, the CDR3 reads TGTGCCAGCAGCAAACAGGGGGCCTTGAACACCGGGGAGCTGTTTTTT. It translates to CASSKQGALNTGELFF.

Points on this clonotype: A much larger clone lies a single base off, so this may be a read error. The DNA of the CDR3 is TGTGCCAGCAGTGAGTTGGGGGGCACCAATGGAAAACTGTTTTTT. Translation: CASSELGGTNGKLFF. The rearrangement links TRBV2 to TRBJ1-4; a possible D gene is TRBD1 (6 bases). The germline V gene has CDR1 SNHLY and CDR2 FYNNEI. The CDR3 is made up of 15 amino acids.

This clonotype was detected a few times. V gene TRBV12-3 or TRBV12-4 combines with J gene TRBJ1-1; D gene unclear. This CDR3 is 13 amino acids long. The V end was cut by 6 bases, the J end by 1 base, with 9 bases between. This CDR3 is CASRETENTEAFF. DNA for the CDR3: TGTGCCAGCAGGGAAACTGAGAACACTGAAGCTTTCTTT.

This clonotype was counted ten times or more. The chain joins TRBV6-1 to TRBJ2-7; 7 nucleotides agree with TRBD2. This CDR3 spans 11 amino acids. Germline-derived CDR1 and CDR2 are MNHNS and SASEGT. The J segment lost 9 bases and the V segment lost 11 bases, leaving 10 bases of the junction unmatched. The CDR3 DNA is TGTGCCGGAGACTCAGGCGGGGGGCAGTACTTC. Translated: CAGDSGGGQYF.

As to this clonotype: A much larger clone differs from this one at a single base, so this may be a read error. The rearrangement links TRBV5-1 to TRBJ1-1; 7 nucleotides agree with TRBD1. This CDR3 region has 17 residues. After removal of 1 base from V and 4 bases from J, the junction contained 13 bases not matched to a gene. Germline CDR1 is SGHRS and CDR2 is YFSETQ. The CDR3 DNA sequence: TGCGCCAGCAGCTTGTTCCTGCAGGGGGTAACGAGCACTGAAGCTTTCTTT. Its protein is CASSLFLQGVTSTEAFF.

The genes are TRBV11-2 and TRBJ1-3, with TRBD1 matching over 7 bases. Trimming cost V 0 bases and J 8 bases; bases outside gene matches: 7. CDR1 is SGHAT, CDR2 FQNNGV, per germline. The CDR3 runs 15 residues. CDR3 in DNA: TGTGCCAGCAGCTTAGATTGGGCAGGGGGATACACCATATATTTT. Translated: CASSLDWAGGYTIYF.

The V gene is TRBV4-1, the J gene TRBJ1-1; D perhaps matches TRBD1 (5 bases). Per the germline V gene, CDR1 is MGHRA and CDR2 is YSYEKL. CDR3 length: 13 residues. Trimming removed 5 bases at V and 3 bases at J, with 10 bases between. CDR3 amino acids: CASSAGLDTEAFF. CDR3 sequence (DNA): TGCGCCAGCAGCGCAGGGCTGGACACTGAAGCTTTCTTT.

This clonotype was counted many times. V gene TRBV3-1 combines with J gene TRBJ1-3, with D unclear. The CDR3 is made up of 16 amino acids. Germline V gene data show CDR1 as LGHDT and CDR2 as YNNKEL (reference sequence). The V end was cut by 0 bases, the J end by 2 bases, with 11 bases between. CDR3 bases: TGTGCCAGCAGCCAAGATCTGCAGGAAACTGGAAACACCATATATTTT. It translates to CASSQDLQETGNTIYF. Looking up the rest from reference TRBV3-1 and TRBJ1-3 gives the full variable domain: DTAVSQTPKYLVTQMGNDKSIKCEQNLGHDTMYWYKQDSKKFLKIMFSYNNKELIINETVPNRFSPKSPDKAHLNLHINSLELGDSAVYFCASSQDLQETGNTIYFGEGSWLTVV.

V usage is TRBV9 and J usage is TRBJ1-5, with 7 bases fitting TRBD1. The V gene end was trimmed by 0 bases and the J gene end by 8 bases; junction bases not matched to a gene: 11. This CDR3 has 16 amino acids. Germline lookup yields CDR1 SGDLS and CDR2 YYNGEE. The CDR3 region is CASSVGGDSGWEPQHF. The CDR3 DNA sequence: TGTGCCAGCAGCGTAGGGGGGGACAGTGGTTGGGAGCCCCAGCATTTT.

The rearrangement joins TRBV10-3 to TRBJ1-4; TRBD1 matches 11 bases. This CDR3 is built from 13 residues. Trimming at V came to 11 bases and at J to 7 bases, leaving 6 bases not matched to a gene. Germline V gives CDR1 ENHRY, CDR2 SYGVKD. The CDR3 nucleotides are TGTGCCGTCGGACAGGGGGCGGTTGAAAAACTGTTTTTT. It translates to CAVGQGAVEKLFF.

This clonotype turned up a few times. The chain joins TRBV18 to TRBJ2-2, with TRBD2 matching 7 bases. The germline CDR1 and CDR2 sequences are KGHSH and LQKENI. The CDR3 spans 13 residues. Trimming at V came to 6 bases and at J to 7 bases, leaving 5 bases not matched to a gene. The CDR3, as DNA: TGTGCCAGCTCTGGGGACTACGGCGGGGAGCTGTTTTTT. Protein sequence: CASSGDYGGELFF.

This chain uses TRBV14 with TRBJ1-6, with D hard to call. CDR1 and CDR2 (germline): SGHDN, FVKESK. The ends were cut back, 4 bases at V and 7 bases at J, with 17 bases in the middle. The CDR3 length is 16 residues. The CDR3 DNA reads TGTGCCAGCAGCCCGTCGAAACTTGGGCTAAATTCACCCCTCCACTTT. The encoded protein is CASSPSKLGLNSPLHF.

CDR3 DNA: TGTGCCAGCAGTTATCGGCAGGGGGCCCCGAGGGGCACTAATGAAAAACTGTTTTTT. As protein: CASSYRQGAPRGTNEKLFF. This chain joins TRBV6-5 and TRBJ1-4; 8 bases match TRBD1. Germline assignment: CDR1 MNHEY and CDR2 SVGAGI. V gave up 3 bases and J gave up 2 bases; unmatched junction bases: 14. CDR3 length: 19 amino acids.

This chain connects TRBV7-9 to TRBJ1-5; D not resolved. Per the germline V gene, CDR1 is SEHNR and CDR2 is FQNEAQ (reference sequence). The CDR3 consists of 15 residues. Deletions cut 0 bases from V and 4 bases from J, with 10 bases between. In nucleotides, the CDR3 is TGTGCCAGCAGCTTAGCCGGCGGCACAAATCAGCCCCAGCATTTT. As protein: CASSLAGGTNQPQHF.

The chain joins TRBV24-1 to TRBJ2-1; D is ambiguous. This CDR3 is 13 amino acids long. V lost 7 bases to trimming and J lost 4 bases, with 10 bases between them. Germline loops: CDR1 KGHDR, CDR2 SFDVKD. The CDR3 DNA reads TGTGCCACCAGCTCCCCAGAATACAATGAGCAGTTCTTC. Translated: CATSSPEYNEQFF.

In its sample, this clonotype was seen many times. The chain joins TRBV6-1 to TRBJ1-2; 8 bases agree with TRBD1. Germline V CDR1 and CDR2: MNHNS, SASEGT. The CDR3 has 13 amino acids. Trimming cost V 7 bases and J 4 bases; bases outside gene matches: 5. Here the CDR3 DNA reads TGTGCCAGCATCGGACAGGGTCCCTATGGCTACACCTTC. Its protein is CASIGQGPYGYTF.